Included here is one TCR beta chain sequence, with context. Its specificity is not known. Sequencing was performed with immunoSEQ multiplex PCR; in TCRdb, only in-frame clones are kept and a portion is missing. The sample shows over 130,000 clones, nearly 95% of them seen only once. Losses at the gene ends were 6 bases for V and 3 bases for J; bases not matched to a gene: 6. Germline V gives CDR1 SGHTA, CDR2 FQGNSA. This CDR3 has 15 amino acids. This sample is part of a study of CD4+ T cells in melanoma. Findings and limits, study-wide: A reported correlation linked neoantigen-specific CD4+ T cells to CD8+, macrophage and B cell function. In melanoma, neoantigen-specific CD4+ T cells reportedly differed in differentiation state.

The V and J genes are TRBV7-2 and TRBJ2-3; TRBD2 aligns across 10 bases. The source of this sequence is a human donor with melanoma. CDR3 sequence reads: CASSFSGGRTDTQYF. DNA of the CDR3: TGTGCCAGCAGTTTTAGCGGGGGGAGGACAGATACGCAGTATTTT.